The T cell receptor (beta chain) under discussion was sequenced for a study of blood T cell repertoires in COVID-19. The CDR3 loop spans 15 amino acids. V lost 2 bases, J lost 8 bases, and 13 bases lay in between. Germline V gene data show CDR1 as MDHEN and CDR2 as SYDVKM. Assay: immunoSEQ multiplex PCR; the TCRdb copy retains only in-frame clones and omits some. The sample contains 250,000 to 350,000 clones, approximately 90% of which appear only once. Sequenced sample: PBMCs or T cells enriched from blood (not recorded which). V and J are TRBV28 and TRBJ1-6; possibly TRBD1 for D (6 bases). The receptor's source is a woman younger than 35 who had recovered from COVID-19. CDR3 DNA: TGTGCCAGCAGTTTACAGGGGTCGATCTATTCACCCCTCCACTTT. This sequence encodes CASSLQGSIYSPLHF.